This is a list of T cell receptor beta chains from one sample in a study of blood T cell repertoires in COVID-19. Clones were sequenced by immunoSEQ multiplex PCR, and TCRdb holds only the in-frame ones, with some missing. The profile shows around 140,000 clones, roughly 89% of them singletons. The sample was peripheral blood. These receptors all come from a man aged 25-45 years with COVID-19, enrolled during active disease. Both conserved end residues are part of each CDR3. The D gene is left open where the match is weak. Part of the rows lack a size; the others show once, few, many or a class for expanded clones.

>NA|TRBV7-9|TRBD2|TRBJ2-1|18
CASSPYLGTSGANNEQFF
TGTGCCAGCAGCCCCTACCTCGGGACTAGCGGGGCAAACAATGAGCAGTTCTTC
>NA|TRBV28|TRBD1|TRBJ2-5|14
CASSPNRGTETQYF
TGTGCCAGCAGTCCCAACAGGGGTACGGAGACCCAGTACTTC
>few|TRBV7-2|TRBD1|TRBJ1-2|14
CASRPDRVHYGYTF
TGTGCCAGCAGACCAGACAGGGTACACTATGGCTACACCTTC
>NA|TRBV5-6|NA|TRBJ1-2|13
CASSTDMDYGYTF
TGTGCCAGCAGCACCGACATGGACTATGGCTACACCTTC
>NA|TRBV30|TRBD1|TRBJ1-2|14
CAWSSGGAVNGYTF
TGTGCCTGGAGTTCAGGGGGCGCGGTCAATGGCTACACCTTC
>NA|TRBV3-1/TRBV3-2|TRBD1|TRBJ2-5|14
CASSQADRDETQYF
TGTGCCAGCAGCCAAGCGGACAGGGATGAGACCCAGTACTTC
>NA|TRBV9|NA|TRBJ2-3|14
CASSATERTDTQYF
TGTGCCAGCAGCGCTACAGAGAGAACAGATACGCAGTATTTT
>NA|TRBV7-9|NA|TRBJ2-2|13
CASSLDRPGELFF
TGTGCCAGCAGCCTGGACAGACCCGGGGAGCTGTTTTTT
>NA|TRBV27|TRBD1|TRBJ2-7|15
CASRRTGGISYEQYF
TGTGCCAGCAGGCGTACAGGGGGGATCTCCTACGAGCAGTACTTC
>NA|TRBV19|NA|TRBJ2-1|13
CASSIGVGSEQFF
TGTGCCAGTAGTATAGGTGTCGGTTCTGAGCAGTTCTTC